The present entry profiles one TCR beta chain with its context. This entry belongs to a study of T cell responses to AZD1222 COVID-19 vaccine. Assay: immunoSEQ multiplex PCR; the TCRdb copy retains only in-frame clones and omits some. Here the sample spans under 200,000 clones, about 91% being singletons. This sequence originates from an adult who received the AZD1222 COVID-19 vaccine. The starting material was peripheral blood, obtained 28 days after the second AZD1222 dose.

The CDR3 region is CASSTGTSGTSYSYNEQFF. The CDR3 nucleotides read TGCGCCAGCAGCACTGGGACTAGCGGTACATCTTACTCCTACAATGAGCAGTTCTTC. This chain joins TRBV5-1 and TRBJ2-1; 11 bases are shared with TRBD2. The CDR3 is 19 residues long. The V gene end was trimmed by 4 bases and the J gene end by 0 bases; junction bases not matched to a gene: 12. Germline V CDR1 and CDR2: SGHRS, YFSETQ.